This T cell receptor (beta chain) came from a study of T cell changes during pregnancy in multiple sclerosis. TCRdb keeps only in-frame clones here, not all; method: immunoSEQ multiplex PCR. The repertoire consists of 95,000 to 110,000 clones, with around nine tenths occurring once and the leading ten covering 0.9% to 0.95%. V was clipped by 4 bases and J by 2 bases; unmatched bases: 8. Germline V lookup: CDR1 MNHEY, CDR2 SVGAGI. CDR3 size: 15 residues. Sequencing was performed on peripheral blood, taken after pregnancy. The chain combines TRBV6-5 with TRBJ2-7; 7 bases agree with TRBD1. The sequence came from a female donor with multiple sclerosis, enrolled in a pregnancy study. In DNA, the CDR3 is TGTGCCAGCAGTTCACAACAGGGGTTCCCCTACGAGCAGTACTTC. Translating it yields CASSSQQGFPYEQYF.